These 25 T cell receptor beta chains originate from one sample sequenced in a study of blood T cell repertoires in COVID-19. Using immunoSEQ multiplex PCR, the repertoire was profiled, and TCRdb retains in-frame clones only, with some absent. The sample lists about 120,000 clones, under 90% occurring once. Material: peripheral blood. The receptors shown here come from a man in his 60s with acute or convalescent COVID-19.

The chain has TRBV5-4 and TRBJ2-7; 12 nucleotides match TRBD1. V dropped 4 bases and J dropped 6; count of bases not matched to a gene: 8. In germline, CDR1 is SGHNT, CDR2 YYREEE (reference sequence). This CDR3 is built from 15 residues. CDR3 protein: CASSRTGTGGREQYF. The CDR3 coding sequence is TGTGCCAGCAGCCGGACCGGGACAGGGGGCCGCGAGCAGTACTTC. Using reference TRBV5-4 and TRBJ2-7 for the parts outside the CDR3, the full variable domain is ETGVTQSPTHLIKTRGQQVTLRCSSQSGHNTVSWYQQALGQGPQFIFQYYREEENGRGNFPPRFSGLQFPNYSSELNVNALELDDSALYLCASSRTGTGGREQYFGPGTRLTVT.

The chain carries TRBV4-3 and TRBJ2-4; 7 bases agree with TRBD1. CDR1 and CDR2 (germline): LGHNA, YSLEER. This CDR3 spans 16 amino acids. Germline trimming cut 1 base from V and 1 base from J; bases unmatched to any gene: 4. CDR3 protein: CASSQGQGTAKNIQYF. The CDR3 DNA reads TGCGCCAGCAGCCAAGGACAGGGTACGGCCAAAAACATTCAGTACTTC.

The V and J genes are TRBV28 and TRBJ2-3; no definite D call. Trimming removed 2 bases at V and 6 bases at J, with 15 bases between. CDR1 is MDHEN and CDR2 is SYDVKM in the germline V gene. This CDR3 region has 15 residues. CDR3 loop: CASSLGHPSADTQYF. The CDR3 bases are TGTGCCAGCAGTTTAGGGCATCCAAGTGCGGATACGCAGTATTTT.

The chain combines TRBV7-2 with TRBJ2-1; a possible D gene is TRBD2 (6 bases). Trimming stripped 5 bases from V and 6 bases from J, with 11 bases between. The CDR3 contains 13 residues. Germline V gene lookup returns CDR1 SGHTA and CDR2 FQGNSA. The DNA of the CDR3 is TGTGCCAGCAGCCAAGCGGGTTCCAATGAGCAGTTCTTC. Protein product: CASSQAGSNEQFF. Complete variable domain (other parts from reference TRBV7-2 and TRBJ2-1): GAGVSQSPSNKVTEKGKDVELRCDPISGHTALYWYRQSLGQGLEFLIYFQGNSAPDKSGLPSDRFSAERTGGSVSTLTIQRTQQEDSAVYLCASSQAGSNEQFFGPGTRLTVL.

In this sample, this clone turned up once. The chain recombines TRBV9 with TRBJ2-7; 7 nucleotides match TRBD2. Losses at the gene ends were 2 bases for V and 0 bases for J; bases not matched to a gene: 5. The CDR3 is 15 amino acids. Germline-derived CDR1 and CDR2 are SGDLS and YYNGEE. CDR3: CASSVGGTTSYEQYF. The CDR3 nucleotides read TGTGCCAGCAGCGTGGGAGGGACTACCTCCTACGAGCAGTACTTC.

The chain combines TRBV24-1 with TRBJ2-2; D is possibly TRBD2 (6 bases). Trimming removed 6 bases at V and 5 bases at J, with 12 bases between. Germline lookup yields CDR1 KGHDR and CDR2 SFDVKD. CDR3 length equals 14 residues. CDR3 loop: CATSTSGGTGELFF. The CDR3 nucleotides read TGTGCCACCAGTACTTCTGGGGGGACCGGGGAGCTGTTTTTT.

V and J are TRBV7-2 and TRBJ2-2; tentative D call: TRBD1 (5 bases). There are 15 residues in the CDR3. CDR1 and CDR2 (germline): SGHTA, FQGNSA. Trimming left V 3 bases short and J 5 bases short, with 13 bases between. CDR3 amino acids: CASSLDNRLTGELFF. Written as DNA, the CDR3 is TGTGCCAGCAGCTTGGACAACCGCCTAACCGGGGAGCTGTTTTTT.

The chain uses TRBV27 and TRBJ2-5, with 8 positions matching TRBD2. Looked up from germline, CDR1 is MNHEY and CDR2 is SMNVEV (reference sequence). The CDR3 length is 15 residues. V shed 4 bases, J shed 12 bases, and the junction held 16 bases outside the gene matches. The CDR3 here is CASSSLLAGPRKEYF. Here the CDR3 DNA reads TGTGCCAGCAGTTCGCTGCTAGCGGGTCCTCGCAAGGAGTACTTC.

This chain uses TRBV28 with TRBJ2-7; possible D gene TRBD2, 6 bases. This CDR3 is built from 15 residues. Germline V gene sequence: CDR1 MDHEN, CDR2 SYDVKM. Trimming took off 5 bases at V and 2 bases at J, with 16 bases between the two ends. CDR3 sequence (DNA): TGTGCCAGCAGTGCAAACCGGGACTTTACCTACGAGCAGTACTTC. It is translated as CASSANRDFTYEQYF.

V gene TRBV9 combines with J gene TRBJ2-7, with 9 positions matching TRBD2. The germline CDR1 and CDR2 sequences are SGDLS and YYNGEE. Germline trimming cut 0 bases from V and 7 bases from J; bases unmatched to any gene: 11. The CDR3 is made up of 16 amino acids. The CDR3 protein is CASSVGAGGSLGEQYF. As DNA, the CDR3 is TGTGCCAGCAGCGTAGGAGCGGGAGGAAGTCTGGGGGAGCAGTACTTC. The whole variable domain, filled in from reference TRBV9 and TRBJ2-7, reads DSGVTQTPKHLITATGQRVTLRCSPRSGDLSVYWYQQSLDQGLQFLIQYYNGEERAKGNILERFSAQQFPDLHSELNLSSLELGDSALYFCASSVGAGGSLGEQYFGPGTRLTVT.

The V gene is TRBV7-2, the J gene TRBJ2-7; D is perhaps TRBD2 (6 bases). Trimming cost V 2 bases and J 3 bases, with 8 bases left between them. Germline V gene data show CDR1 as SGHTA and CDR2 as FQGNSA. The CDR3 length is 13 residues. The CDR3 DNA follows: TGTGCCAGCAGCTTAATCGGGAGCTACGAGCAGTACTTC. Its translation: CASSLIGSYEQYF.

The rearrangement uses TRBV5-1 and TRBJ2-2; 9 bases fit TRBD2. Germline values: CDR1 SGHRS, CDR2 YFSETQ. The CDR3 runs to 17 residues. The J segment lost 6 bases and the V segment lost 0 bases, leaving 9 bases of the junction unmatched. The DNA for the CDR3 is TGCGCCAGCAGCTTGGGGTCGCGCGGGAGGGCCCCCGGGGAGCTGTTTTTT. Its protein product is CASSLGSRGRAPGELFF.

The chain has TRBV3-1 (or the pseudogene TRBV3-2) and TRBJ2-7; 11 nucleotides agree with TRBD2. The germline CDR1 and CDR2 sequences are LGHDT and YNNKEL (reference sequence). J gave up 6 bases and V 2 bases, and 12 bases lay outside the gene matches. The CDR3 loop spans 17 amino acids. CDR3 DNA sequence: TGTGCCAGCAGCCAAACCGGGACTAGCGGCACCTTCTTCGAGCAGTACTTC. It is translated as CASSQTGTSGTFFEQYF.

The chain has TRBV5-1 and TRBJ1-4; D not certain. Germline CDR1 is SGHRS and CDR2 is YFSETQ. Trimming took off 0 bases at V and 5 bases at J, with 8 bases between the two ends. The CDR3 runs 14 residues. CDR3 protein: CASSLEEKNEKLFF. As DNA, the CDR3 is TGCGCCAGCAGCTTGGAGGAGAAGAATGAAAAACTGTTTTTT.

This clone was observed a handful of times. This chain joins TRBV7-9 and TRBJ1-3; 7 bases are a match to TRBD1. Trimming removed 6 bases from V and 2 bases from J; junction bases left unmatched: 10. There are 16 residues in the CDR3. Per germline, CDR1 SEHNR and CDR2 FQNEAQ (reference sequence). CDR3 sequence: CASRSDRVSPGNTIYF. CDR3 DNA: TGTGCCAGCAGGTCCGACAGGGTATCGCCTGGAAACACCATATATTTT. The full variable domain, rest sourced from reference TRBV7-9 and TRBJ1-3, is DTGVSQNPRHKITKRGQNVTFRCDPISEHNRLYWYRQTLGQGPEFLTYFQNEAQLEKSRLLSDRFSAERPKGSFSTLEIQRTEQGDSAMYLCASRSDRVSPGNTIYFGEGSWLTVV.

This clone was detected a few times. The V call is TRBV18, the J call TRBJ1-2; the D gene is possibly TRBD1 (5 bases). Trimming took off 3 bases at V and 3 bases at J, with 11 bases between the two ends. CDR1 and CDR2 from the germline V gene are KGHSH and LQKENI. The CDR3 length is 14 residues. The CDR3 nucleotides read TGTGCCAGCTCACCGCGGGACGGGTACTATGGCTACACCTTC. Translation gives CASSPRDGYYGYTF. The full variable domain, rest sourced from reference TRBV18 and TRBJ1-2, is NAGVMQNPRHLVRRRGQEARLRCSPMKGHSHVYWYRQLPEEGLKFMVYLQKENIIDESGMPKERFSAEFPKEGPSILRIQQVVRGDSAAYFCASSPRDGYYGYTFGSGTRLTVV.

The DNA for the CDR3 is TGTGCCAGCAGCCGCATTAGCCCGGGCGAGCAGTACTTC. Protein sequence: CASSRISPGEQYF. The chain has TRBV11-2 and TRBJ2-7; no clear D gene. The CDR3 has 13 residues. V gave up 5 bases and J gave up 6 bases, with 14 bases separating them. Germline V lookup: CDR1 SGHAT, CDR2 FQNNGV.

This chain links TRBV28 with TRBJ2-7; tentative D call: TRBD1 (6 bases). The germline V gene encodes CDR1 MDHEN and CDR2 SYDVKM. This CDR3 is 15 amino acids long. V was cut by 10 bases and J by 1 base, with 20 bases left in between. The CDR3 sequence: CATTPPGHLSYEQYF. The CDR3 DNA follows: TGTGCCACTACCCCGCCGGGACATTTGTCCTACGAGCAGTACTTC.

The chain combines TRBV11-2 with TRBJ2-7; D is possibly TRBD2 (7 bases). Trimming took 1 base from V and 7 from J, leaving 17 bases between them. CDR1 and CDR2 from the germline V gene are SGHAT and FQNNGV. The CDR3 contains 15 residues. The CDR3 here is CASSLAFGGRGEQYF. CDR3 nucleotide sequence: TGTGCCAGCAGCTTAGCCTTCGGGGGGCGCGGGGAGCAGTACTTC.

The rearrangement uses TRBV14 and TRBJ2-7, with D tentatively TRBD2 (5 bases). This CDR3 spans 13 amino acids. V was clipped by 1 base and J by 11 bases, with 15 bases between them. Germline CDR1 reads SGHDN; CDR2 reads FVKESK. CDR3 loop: CASSQGRGNRKYF. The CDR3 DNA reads TGTGCCAGCAGCCAAGGACGAGGGAACAGAAAGTACTTC.

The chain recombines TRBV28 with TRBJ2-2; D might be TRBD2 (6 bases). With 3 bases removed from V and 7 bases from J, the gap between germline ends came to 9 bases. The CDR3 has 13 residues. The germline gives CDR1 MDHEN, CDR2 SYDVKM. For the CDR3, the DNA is TGTGCCAGCAGTTTGGAGGGTAGCGGGGAGCTGTTTTTT. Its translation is CASSLEGSGELFF.

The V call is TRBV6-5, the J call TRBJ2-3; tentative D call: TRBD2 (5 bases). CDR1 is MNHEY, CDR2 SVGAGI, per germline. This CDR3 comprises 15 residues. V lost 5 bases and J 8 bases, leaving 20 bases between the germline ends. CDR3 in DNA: TGTGCCAGCAGTCGGACCGACTATCCCAAGGGTACGCAGTATTTT. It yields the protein CASSRTDYPKGTQYF.

The CDR3 spells CASSPTGTYDHEQYF. The CDR3 DNA sequence: TGTGCCAGCAGCCCTACCGGGACTTATGACCACGAGCAGTACTTC. This chain joins TRBV3-1 (or the pseudogene TRBV3-2) and TRBJ2-7; tentative D call: TRBD2 (6 bases). V was shortened by 4 bases and J by 5 bases, with 18 bases between the two germline ends. The germline V gene encodes CDR1 LGHDT and CDR2 YNNKEL (reference sequence). CDR3 length equals 15 residues.

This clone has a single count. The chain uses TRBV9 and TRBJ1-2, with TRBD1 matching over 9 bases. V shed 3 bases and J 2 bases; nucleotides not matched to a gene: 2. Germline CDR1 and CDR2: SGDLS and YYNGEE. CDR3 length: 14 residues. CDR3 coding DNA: TGTGCCAGCAGCGCAGGGACAGGGAACTATGGCTACACCTTC. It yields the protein CASSAGTGNYGYTF. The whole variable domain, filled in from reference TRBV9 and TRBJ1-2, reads DSGVTQTPKHLITATGQRVTLRCSPRSGDLSVYWYQQSLDQGLQFLIQYYNGEERAKGNILERFSAQQFPDLHSELNLSSLELGDSALYFCASSAGTGNYGYTFGSGTRLTVV.

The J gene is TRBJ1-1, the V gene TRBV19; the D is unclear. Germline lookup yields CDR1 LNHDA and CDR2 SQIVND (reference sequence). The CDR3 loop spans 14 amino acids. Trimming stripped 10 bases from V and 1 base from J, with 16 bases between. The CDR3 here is CATRGTGGNTEAFF. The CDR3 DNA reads TGTGCCACCCGGGGAACTGGCGGGAACACTGAAGCTTTCTTT.